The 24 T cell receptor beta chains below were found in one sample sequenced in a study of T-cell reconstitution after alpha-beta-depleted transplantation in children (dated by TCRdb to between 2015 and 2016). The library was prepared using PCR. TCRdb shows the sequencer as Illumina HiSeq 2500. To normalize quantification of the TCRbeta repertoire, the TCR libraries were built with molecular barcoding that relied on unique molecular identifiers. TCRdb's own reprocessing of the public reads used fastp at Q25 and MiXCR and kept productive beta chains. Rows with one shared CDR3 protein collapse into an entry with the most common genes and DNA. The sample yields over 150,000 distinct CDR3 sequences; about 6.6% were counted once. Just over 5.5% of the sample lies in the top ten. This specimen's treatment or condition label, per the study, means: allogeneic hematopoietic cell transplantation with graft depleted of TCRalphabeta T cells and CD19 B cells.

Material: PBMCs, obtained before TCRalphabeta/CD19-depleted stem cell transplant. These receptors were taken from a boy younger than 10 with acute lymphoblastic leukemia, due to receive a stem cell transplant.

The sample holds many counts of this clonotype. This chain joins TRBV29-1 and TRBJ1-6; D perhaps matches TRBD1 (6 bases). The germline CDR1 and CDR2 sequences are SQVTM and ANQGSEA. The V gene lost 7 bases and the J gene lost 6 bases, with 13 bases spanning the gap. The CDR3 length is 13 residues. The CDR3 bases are TGCAGCGCTAGCGGGGGCCCTAATTCACCCCTCCACTTT. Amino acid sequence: CSASGGPNSPLHF.

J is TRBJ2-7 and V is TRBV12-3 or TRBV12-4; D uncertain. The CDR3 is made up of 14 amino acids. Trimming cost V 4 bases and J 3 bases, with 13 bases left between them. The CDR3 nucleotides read TGTGCCAGCAGTTCAGGACCCAGTAGCTACGAGCAGTACTTC. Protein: CASSSGPSSYEQYF.

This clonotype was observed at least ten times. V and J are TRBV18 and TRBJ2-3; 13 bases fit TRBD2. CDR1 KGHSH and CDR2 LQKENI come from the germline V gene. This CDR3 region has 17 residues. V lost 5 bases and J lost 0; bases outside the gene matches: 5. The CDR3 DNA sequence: TGTGCCAGCTCAACGGGACTAGCGGGATATAGCACAGATACGCAGTATTTT. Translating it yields CASSTGLAGYSTDTQYF. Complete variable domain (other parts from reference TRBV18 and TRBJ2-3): NAGVMQNPRHLVRRRGQEARLRCSPMKGHSHVYWYRQLPEEGLKFMVYLQKENIIDESGMPKERFSAEFPKEGPSILRIQQVVRGDSAAYFCASSTGLAGYSTDTQYFGPGTRLTVL.

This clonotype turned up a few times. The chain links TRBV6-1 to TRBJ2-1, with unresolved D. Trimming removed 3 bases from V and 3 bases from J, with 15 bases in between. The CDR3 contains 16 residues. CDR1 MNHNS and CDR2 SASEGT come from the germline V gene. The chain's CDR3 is CASSEQRLGSYNEQFF. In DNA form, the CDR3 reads TGTGCCAGCAGTGAGCAGCGCCTGGGTAGCTACAATGAGCAGTTCTTC.

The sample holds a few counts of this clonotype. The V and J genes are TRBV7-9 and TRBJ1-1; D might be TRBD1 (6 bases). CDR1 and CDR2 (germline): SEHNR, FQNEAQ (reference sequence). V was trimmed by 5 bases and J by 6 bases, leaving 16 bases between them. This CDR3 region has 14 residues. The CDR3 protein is CASSLGGGGSEAFF. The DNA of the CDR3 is TGTGCCAGCAGCCTCGGGGGAGGGGGATCTGAAGCTTTCTTT.

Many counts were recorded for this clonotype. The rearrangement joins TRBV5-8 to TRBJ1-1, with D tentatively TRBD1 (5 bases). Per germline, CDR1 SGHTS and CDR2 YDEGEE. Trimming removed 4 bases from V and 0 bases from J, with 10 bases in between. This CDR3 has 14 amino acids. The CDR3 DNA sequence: TGTGCCAGCAGCGGACTGGACATGAACACTGAAGCTTTCTTT. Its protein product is CASSGLDMNTEAFF.

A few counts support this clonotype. CDR3 bases: TGCAGCGTTGAGGTAGGACTAGCGGTAACCAATGAGCAGTTCTTC. This encodes CSVEVGLAVTNEQFF. The V gene is TRBV29-1, the J gene TRBJ2-1; 10 nucleotides match TRBD2. Unmatched junction bases numbered 8, after V lost 3 bases and J lost 6 bases. Germline lookup yields CDR1 SQVTM and CDR2 ANQGSEA. The CDR3 has 15 amino acids.

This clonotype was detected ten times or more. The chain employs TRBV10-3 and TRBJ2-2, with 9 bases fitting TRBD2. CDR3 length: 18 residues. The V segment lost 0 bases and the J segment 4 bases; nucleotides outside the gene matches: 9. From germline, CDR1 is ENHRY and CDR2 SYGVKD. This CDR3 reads CAISESLSGGTFTGELFF. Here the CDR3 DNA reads TGTGCCATCAGTGAGTCGTTAAGCGGGGGGACTTTCACCGGGGAGCTGTTTTTT.

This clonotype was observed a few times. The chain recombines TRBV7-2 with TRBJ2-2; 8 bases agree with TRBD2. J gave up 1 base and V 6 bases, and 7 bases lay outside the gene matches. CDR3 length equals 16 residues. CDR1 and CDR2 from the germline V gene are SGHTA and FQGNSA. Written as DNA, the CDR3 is TGTGCCAGCAGAAATAGCGGGATGGGGAACACCGGGGAGCTGTTTTTT. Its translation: CASRNSGMGNTGELFF.

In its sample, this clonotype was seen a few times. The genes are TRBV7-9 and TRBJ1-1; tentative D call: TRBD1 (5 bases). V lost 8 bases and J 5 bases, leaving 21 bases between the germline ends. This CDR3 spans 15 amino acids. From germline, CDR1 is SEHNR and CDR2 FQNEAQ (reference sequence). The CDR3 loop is CASARGVIRQTEAFF. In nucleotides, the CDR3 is TGTGCCAGCGCCCGGGGAGTAATAAGACAGACTGAAGCTTTCTTT. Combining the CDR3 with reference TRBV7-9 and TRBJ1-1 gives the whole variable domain DTGVSQNPRHKITKRGQNVTFRCDPISEHNRLYWYRQTLGQGPEFLTYFQNEAQLEKSRLLSDRFSAERPKGSFSTLEIQRTEQGDSAMYLCASARGVIRQTEAFFGQGTRLTVV.

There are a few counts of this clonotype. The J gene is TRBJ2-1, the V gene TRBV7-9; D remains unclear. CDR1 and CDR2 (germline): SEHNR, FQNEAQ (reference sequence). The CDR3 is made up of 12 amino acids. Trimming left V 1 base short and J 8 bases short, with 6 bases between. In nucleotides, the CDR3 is TGTGCCAGCAGCTTAGAAAGCGATGAGCAGTTCTTC. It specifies CASSLESDEQFF.

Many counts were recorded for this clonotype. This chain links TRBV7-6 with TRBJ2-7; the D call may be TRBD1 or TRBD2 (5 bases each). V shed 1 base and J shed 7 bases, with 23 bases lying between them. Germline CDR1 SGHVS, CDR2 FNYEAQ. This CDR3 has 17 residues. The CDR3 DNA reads TGTGCCAGCAGCTTAGTTGAGGTGGGGACCGCCTATAATGAGCAGTACTTC. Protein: CASSLVEVGTAYNEQYF.

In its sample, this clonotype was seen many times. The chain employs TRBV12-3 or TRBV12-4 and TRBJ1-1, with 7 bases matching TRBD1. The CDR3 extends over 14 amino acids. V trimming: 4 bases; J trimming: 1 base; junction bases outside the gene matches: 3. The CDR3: CASSSQGKNTEAFF. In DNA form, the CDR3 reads TGTGCCAGCAGTTCACAGGGGAAGAACACTGAAGCTTTCTTT.

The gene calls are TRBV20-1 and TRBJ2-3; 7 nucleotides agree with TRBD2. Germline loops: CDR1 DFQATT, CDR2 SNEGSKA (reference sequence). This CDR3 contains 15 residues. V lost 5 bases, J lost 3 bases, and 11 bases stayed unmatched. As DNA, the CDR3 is TGCAGTGCTCGGAGATCTACTAGCGAGACAGATACGCAGTATTTT. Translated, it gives CSARRSTSETDTQYF.

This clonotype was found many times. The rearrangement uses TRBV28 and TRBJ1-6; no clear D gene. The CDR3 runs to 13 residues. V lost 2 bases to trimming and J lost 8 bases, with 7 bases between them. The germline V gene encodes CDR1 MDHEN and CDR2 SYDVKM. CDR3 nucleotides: TGTGCCAGCAGTTTAGAGGGTTATTCACCCCTCCACTTT. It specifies CASSLEGYSPLHF.

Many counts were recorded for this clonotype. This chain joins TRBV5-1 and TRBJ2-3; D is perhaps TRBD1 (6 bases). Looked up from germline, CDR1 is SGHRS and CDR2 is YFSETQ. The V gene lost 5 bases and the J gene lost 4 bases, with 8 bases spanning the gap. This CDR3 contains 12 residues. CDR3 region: CASRQGADTQYF. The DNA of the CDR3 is TGCGCCAGCAGACAGGGAGCAGATACGCAGTATTTT.

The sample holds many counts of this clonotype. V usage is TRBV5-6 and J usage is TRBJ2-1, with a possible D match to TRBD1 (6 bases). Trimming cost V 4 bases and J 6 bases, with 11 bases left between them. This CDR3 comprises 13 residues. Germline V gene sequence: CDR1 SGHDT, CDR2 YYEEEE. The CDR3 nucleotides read TGTGCCAGCAGCCAAGGGGGATCCAATGAGCAGTTCTTC. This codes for CASSQGGSNEQFF.

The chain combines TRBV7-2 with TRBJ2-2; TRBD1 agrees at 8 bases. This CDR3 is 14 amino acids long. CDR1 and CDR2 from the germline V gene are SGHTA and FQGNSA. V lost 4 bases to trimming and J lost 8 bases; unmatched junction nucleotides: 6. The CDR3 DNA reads TGTGCCAGCAGCTCCAGACAGGGGAGGGGGGAGCTGTTTTTT. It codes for CASSSRQGRGELFF.

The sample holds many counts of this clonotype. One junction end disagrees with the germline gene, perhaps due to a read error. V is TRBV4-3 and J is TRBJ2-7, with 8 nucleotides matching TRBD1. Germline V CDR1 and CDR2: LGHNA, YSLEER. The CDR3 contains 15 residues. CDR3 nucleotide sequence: TGCGCCAGCAGTCAAGATGCCAGGGGGCTGTACGAGCAGTACTTC. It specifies CASSQDARGLYEQYF.

The CDR3 nucleotides read TGTGCCAGCAGTTTAAATGTAGGAAGCTTGGGCGAGCAGTACTTC. This encodes CASSLNVGSLGEQYF. The rearrangement links TRBV12-3 or TRBV12-4 to TRBJ2-7, with D unresolved. With 2 bases removed from V and 6 bases from J, the gap between germline ends came to 17 bases. The CDR3 has 15 residues.

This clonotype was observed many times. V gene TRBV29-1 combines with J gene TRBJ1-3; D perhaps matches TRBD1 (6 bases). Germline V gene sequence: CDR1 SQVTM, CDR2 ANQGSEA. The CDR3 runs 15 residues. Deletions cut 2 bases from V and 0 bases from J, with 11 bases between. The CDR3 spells CSVEPQGRSGNTIYF. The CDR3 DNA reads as TGCAGCGTTGAACCACAGGGTCGCTCTGGAAACACCATATATTTT. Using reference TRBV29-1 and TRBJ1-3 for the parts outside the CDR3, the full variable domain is SAVISQKPSRDICQRGTSLTIQCQVDSQVTMMFWYRQQPGQSLTLIATANQGSEATYESGFVIDKFPISRPNLTFSTLTVSNMSPEDSSIYLCSVEPQGRSGNTIYFGEGSWLTVV.

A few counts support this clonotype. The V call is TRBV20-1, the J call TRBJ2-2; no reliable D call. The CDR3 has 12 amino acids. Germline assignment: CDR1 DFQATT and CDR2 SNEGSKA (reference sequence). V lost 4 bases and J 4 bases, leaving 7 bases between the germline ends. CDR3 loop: CSAKGSTGELFF. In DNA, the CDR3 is TGCAGTGCTAAAGGAAGCACCGGGGAGCTGTTTTTT.

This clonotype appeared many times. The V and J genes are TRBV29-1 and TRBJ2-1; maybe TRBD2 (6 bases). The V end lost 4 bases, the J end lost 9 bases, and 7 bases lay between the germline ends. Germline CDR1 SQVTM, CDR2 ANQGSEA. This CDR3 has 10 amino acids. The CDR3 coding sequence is TGCAGCGTTGCAGCGGGTGAGCAGTTCTTC. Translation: CSVAAGEQFF.

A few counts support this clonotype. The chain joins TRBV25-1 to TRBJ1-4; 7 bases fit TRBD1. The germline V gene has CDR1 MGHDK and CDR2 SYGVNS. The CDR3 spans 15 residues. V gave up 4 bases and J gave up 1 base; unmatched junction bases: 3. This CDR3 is CASSANRGTNEKLFF. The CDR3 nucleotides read TGTGCCAGCAGTGCGAACAGGGGAACTAATGAAAAACTGTTTTTT.